The present T cell receptor beta chain was sequenced within a study of control samples from healthy donors and cancer patients. The ends were cut back, 1 base at V and 0 bases at J, with 7 bases in the middle. CDR1 and CDR2 from the germline V gene are LGHDT and YNNKEL (reference sequence). This CDR3 region has 14 residues. Measured with immunoSEQ multiplex PCR; TCRdb has only the in-frame clones, and not every one. The sample has about 10,000 clones, approximately 91% seen once; the top ten hold about a fifth. This clonotype was sampled from a man aged 55 to 70 with colorectal cancer. The V and J genes are TRBV3-1 (or the pseudogene TRBV3-2) and TRBJ2-7; no clear D gene. Sequenced material: PBMCs. The CDR3 loop reads CASSQVERSYEQYF. CDR3 DNA sequence: TGTGCCAGCAGCCAAGTGGAGCGCTCCTACGAGCAGTACTTC.